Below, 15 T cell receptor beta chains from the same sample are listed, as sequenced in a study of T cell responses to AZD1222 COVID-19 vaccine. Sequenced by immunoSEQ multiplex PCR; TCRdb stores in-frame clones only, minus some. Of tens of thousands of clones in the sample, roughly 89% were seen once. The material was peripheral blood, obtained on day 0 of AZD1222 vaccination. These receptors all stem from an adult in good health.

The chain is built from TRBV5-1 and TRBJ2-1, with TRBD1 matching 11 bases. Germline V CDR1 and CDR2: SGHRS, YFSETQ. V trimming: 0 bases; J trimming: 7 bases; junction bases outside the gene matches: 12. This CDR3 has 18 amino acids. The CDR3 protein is CASSLEPSQDRGLNEQFF. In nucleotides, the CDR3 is TGCGCCAGCAGCTTGGAACCATCACAGGACAGGGGGCTGAATGAGCAGTTCTTC.

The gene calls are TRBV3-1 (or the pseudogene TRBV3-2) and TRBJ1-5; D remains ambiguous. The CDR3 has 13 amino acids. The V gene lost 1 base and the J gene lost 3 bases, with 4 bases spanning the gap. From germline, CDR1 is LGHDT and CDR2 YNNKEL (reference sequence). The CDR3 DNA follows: TGTGCCAGCAGCCAAGGACTCAATCAGCCCCAGCATTTT. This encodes CASSQGLNQPQHF.

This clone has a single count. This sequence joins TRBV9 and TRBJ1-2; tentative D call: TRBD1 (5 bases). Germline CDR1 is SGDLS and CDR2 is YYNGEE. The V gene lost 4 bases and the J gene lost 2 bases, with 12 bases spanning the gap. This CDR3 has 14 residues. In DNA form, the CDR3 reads TGTGCCAGCAGCAAAAGCGGGACCAACTATGGCTACACCTTC. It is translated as CASSKSGTNYGYTF. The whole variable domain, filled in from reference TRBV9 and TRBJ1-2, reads DSGVTQTPKHLITATGQRVTLRCSPRSGDLSVYWYQQSLDQGLQFLIQYYNGEERAKGNILERFSAQQFPDLHSELNLSSLELGDSALYFCASSKSGTNYGYTFGSGTRLTVV.

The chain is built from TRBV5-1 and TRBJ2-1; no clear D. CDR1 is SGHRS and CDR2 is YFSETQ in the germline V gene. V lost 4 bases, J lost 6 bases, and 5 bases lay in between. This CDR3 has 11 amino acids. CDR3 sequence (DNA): TGCGCCAGCAGCGCCTTCAATGAGCAGTTCTTC. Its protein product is CASSAFNEQFF.

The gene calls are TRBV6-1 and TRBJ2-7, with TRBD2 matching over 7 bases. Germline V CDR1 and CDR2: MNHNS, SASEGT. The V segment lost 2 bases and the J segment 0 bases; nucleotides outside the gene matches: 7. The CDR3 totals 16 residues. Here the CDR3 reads CASSEREGDSSYEQYF. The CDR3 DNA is TGTGCCAGCAGTGAAAGGGAGGGCGACAGCTCCTACGAGCAGTACTTC.

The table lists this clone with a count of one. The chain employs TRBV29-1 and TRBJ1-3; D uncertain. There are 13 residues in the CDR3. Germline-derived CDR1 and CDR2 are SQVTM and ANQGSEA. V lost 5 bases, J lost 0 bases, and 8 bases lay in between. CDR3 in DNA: TGCAGCGTTCGGCTCGACTCTGGAAACACCATATATTTT. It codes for CSVRLDSGNTIYF. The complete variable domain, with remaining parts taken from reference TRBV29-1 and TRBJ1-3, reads SAVISQKPSRDICQRGTSLTIQCQVDSQVTMMFWYRQQPGQSLTLIATANQGSEATYESGFVIDKFPISRPNLTFSTLTVSNMSPEDSSIYLCSVRLDSGNTIYFGEGSWLTVV.

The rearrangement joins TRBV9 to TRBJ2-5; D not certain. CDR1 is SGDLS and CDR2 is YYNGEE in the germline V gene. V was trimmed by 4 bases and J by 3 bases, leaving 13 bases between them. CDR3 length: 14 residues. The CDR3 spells CASSPHPMEETQYF. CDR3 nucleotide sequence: TGTGCCAGCAGCCCCCATCCCATGGAAGAGACCCAGTACTTC.

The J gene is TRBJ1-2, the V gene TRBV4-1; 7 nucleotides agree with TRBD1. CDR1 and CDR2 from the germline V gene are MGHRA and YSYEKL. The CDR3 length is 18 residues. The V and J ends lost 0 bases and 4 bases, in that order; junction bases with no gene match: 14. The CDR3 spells CASSQDPLSGGFGYGYTF. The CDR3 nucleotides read TGCGCCAGCAGCCAAGATCCCCTTTCAGGGGGGTTTGGCTATGGCTACACCTTC.

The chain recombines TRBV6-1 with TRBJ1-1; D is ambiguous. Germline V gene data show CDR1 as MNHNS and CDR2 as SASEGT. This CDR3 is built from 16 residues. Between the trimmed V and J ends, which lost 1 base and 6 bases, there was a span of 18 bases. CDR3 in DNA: TGTGCCAGCAGTGAAGGGACCGGAGTGGAGAGCGCTGAAGCTTTCTTT. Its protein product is CASSEGTGVESAEAFF.

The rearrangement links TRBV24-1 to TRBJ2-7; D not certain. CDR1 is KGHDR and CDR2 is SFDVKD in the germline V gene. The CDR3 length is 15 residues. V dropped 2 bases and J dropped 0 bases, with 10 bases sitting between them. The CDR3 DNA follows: TGTGCCACCAGTGATTGGTGGTATAGCTCCTACGAGCAGTACTTC. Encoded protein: CATSDWWYSSYEQYF.

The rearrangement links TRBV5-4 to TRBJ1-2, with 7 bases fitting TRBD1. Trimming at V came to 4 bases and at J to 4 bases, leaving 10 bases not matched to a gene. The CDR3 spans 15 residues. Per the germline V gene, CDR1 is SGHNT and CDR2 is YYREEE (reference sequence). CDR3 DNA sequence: TGTGCCAGCAGCATACTACCTGGGACAGCCTATGGCTACACCTTC. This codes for CASSILPGTAYGYTF.

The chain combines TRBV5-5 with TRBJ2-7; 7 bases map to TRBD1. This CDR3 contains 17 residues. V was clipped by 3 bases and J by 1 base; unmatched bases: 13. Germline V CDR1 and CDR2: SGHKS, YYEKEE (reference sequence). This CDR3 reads CASSSLGQGERSYEQYF. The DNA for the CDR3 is TGTGCCAGCAGCTCGCTGGGGCAGGGGGAGAGATCCTACGAGCAGTACTTC.

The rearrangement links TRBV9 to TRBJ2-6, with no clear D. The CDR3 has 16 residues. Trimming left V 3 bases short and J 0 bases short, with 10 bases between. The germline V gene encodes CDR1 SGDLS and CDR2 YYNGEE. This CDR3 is CASSDFESSGANVLTF. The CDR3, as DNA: TGTGCCAGCAGCGATTTCGAGAGCTCTGGGGCCAACGTCCTGACTTTC.

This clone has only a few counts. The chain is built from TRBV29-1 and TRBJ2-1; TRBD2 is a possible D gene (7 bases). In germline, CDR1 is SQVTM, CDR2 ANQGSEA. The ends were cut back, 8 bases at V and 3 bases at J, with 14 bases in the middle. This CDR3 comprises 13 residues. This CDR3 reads CSLGGADYNEQFF. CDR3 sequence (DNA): TGCAGCCTAGGGGGGGCAGACTACAATGAGCAGTTCTTC.

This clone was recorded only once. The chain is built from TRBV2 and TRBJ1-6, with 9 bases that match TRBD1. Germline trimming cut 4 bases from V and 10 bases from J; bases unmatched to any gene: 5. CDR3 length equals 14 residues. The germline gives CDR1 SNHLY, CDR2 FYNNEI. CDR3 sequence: CASSGGQGKSPLHF. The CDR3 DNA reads TGTGCCAGCAGTGGAGGACAGGGGAAGTCACCCCTCCACTTT.